These 24 T cell receptor beta chains share one sample of origin, sequenced in a study of CD8+CD57+ T cells in acquired aplastic anemia. Profiles of TCR beta VDJ and CDR3 were generated from a genomic DNA template. MiXCR was run by TCRdb on the reads, yielding one entry per CDR3 protein. This table has about 200,000 distinct CDR3 sequences, around 32% appearing once. Sequencing input: sorted CD4+, CD8+, or CD8+CD57+ T cells (not recorded which) from PBMCs. Source of these receptors: a human donor in good health, serving as a control.

This clonotype was seen repeatedly, ten times or more. The chain combines TRBV7-9 with TRBJ2-7, with D tentatively TRBD1 (6 bases). Germline-derived CDR1 and CDR2 are SEHNR and FQNEAQ (reference sequence). Trimming removed 3 bases from V and 4 bases from J, with 10 bases in between. The CDR3 has 13 residues. The CDR3 loop is CASSFQGLYEQYF. In DNA form, the CDR3 reads TGTGCCAGCAGCTTTCAGGGGTTATACGAGCAGTACTTC. The whole variable domain, remainder taken from reference TRBV7-9 and TRBJ2-7, is DTGVSQNPRHKITKRGQNVTFRCDPISEHNRLYWYRQTLGQGPEFLTYFQNEAQLEKSRLLSDRFSAERPKGSFSTLEIQRTEQGDSAMYLCASSFQGLYEQYFGPGTRLTVT.

This clonotype was detected ten times or more. V usage is TRBV19 and J usage is TRBJ1-5; 8 positions agree with TRBD1. CDR1 and CDR2 (germline): LNHDA, SQIVND (reference sequence). The CDR3 has 14 residues. With 9 bases clipped from V and 2 bases from J, the junction kept 6 bases outside the gene matches. CDR3 residues: CASKQGAGNQPQHF. The CDR3 bases are TGTGCCAGCAAGCAGGGGGCGGGCAATCAGCCCCAGCATTTT.

As concerns this clonotype: An end of the junction does not agree with germline; a read error may underlie this. The rearrangement joins TRBV4-1 to TRBJ2-7; 7 bases line up with TRBD1. The CDR3 is 13 residues long. Germline V gene data show CDR1 as MGHRA and CDR2 as YSYEKL. The CDR3 nucleotides are TGTGCCAGCAGCTTTACAGGGGTGCGGGAGCAGTACTTC. As protein: CASSFTGVREQYF.

On this clonotype: An end of the junction does not agree with germline; a read error may underlie this. This CDR3 is CASSLRGEGNRPQHF. CDR3 coding DNA: TGTGCCAGCAGCCTTCGGGGGGAGGGCAATCGGCCCCAGCATTTT. The rearrangement joins TRBV7-2 to TRBJ1-5; maybe TRBD1 (5 bases). Germline V gene sequence: CDR1 SGHTA, CDR2 FQGNSA. This CDR3 has 15 residues.

This clonotype was detected ten times or more. This rearrangement joins TRBV24-1 to TRBJ1-5; the D gene is possibly TRBD1 (5 bases). V lost 8 bases and J 4 bases, leaving 26 bases between the germline ends. Germline CDR1 and CDR2: KGHDR and SFDVKD. This CDR3 region has 18 residues. The CDR3 region is CATTSANSQVGKNQPQHF. CDR3 sequence (DNA): TGTGCCACCACCAGCGCAAACTCACAGGTGGGGAAGAATCAGCCCCAGCATTTT.

This clonotype has a count of ten or more. The J gene is TRBJ1-1, the V gene TRBV7-9, with D perhaps matching TRBD1 (6 bases). The V gene lost 5 bases and the J gene lost 1 base, with 11 bases spanning the gap. Looked up from germline, CDR1 is SEHNR and CDR2 is FQNEAQ (reference sequence). CDR3 length: 14 residues. CDR3 sequence: CASSRTAENTEAFF. The DNA for the CDR3 is TGTGCCAGCAGCCGGACAGCAGAGAACACTGAAGCTTTCTTT.

At least ten counts were recorded for this clonotype. The chain joins TRBV19 to TRBJ2-7, with D perhaps matching TRBD2 (6 bases). There are 15 residues in the CDR3. Per the germline V gene, CDR1 is LNHDA and CDR2 is SQIVND (reference sequence). The ends were cut back, 6 bases at V and 2 bases at J, with 17 bases in the middle. This CDR3 is CASRTAGRSPYEQYF. The CDR3 DNA is TGTGCCAGTAGGACGGCGGGACGCTCTCCCTACGAGCAGTACTTC.

This clonotype appeared a few times. This chain uses TRBV5-1 with TRBJ2-1; TRBD1 matches 10 bases. CDR3 length equals 15 residues. CDR1 SGHRS and CDR2 YFSETQ come from the germline V gene. V was pared by 3 bases and J by 5 bases, with 5 bases of the junction left unmatched. CDR3 coding DNA: TGCGCCAGCAGCTCCCGGGACAGGGGCGACAATGAGCAGTTCTTC. Translated: CASSSRDRGDNEQFF.

The CDR3 DNA reads TGTGCCAGCAAGGAGACTAGCGGGGGGAACGAGCAGTACTTC. Translating it yields CASKETSGGNEQYF. The V gene is TRBV11-2, the J gene TRBJ2-7; 13 bases map to TRBD2. Germline V gene sequence: CDR1 SGHAT, CDR2 FQNNGV. Losses at the gene ends were 7 bases for V and 5 bases for J; bases not matched to a gene: 5. CDR3 length equals 14 residues.

This clonotype was seen ten or more times. The V call is TRBV5-1, the J call TRBJ1-6; no firm D call. Trimming cost V 2 bases and J 6 bases, with 9 bases left between them. This CDR3 has 14 amino acids. CDR1 and CDR2 from the germline V gene are SGHRS and YFSETQ. The CDR3 DNA reads TGCGCCAGCAGCTTAAGTTATAGTAATTCACCCCTCCACTTT. It translates to CASSLSYSNSPLHF. Filled out from reference TRBV5-1 and TRBJ1-6, the complete variable domain reads KAGVTQTPRYLIKTRGQQVTLSCSPISGHRSVSWYQQTPGQGLQFLFEYFSETQRNKGNFPGRFSGRQFSNSRSEMNVSTLELGDSALYLCASSLSYSNSPLHFGNGTRLTVT.

As for this clonotype: A much larger clone lies one base from this, so it may be a read error. The chain uses TRBV7-9 and TRBJ2-1; 7 bases agree with TRBD2. The germline CDR1 and CDR2 sequences are SEHNR and FQNEAQ (reference sequence). The CDR3 contains 13 residues. After removal of 5 bases from V and 11 bases from J, the junction contained 9 bases not matched to a gene. CDR3: CASSPRGVWKQFF. The CDR3 nucleotides read TGTGCCAGCAGCCCTCGGGGGGTCTGGAAGCAGTTCTTC.

At least ten counts were recorded for this clonotype. The chain links TRBV20-1 to TRBJ1-1, with D perhaps matching TRBD1 (5 bases). Germline CDR1 is DFQATT and CDR2 is SNEGSKA (reference sequence). V shed 3 bases and J shed 5 bases, with 13 bases lying between them. The CDR3 has 13 amino acids. CDR3 region: CSASNLGQTEAFF. As DNA, the CDR3 is TGCAGTGCTAGTAATTTGGGGCAGACTGAAGCTTTCTTT.

Points on this clonotype: A much bigger clone sits one base away, suggesting this may be a read error. The chain has TRBV4-1 and TRBJ2-3; the D is unclear. The CDR3 sequence is 17 residues long. CDR1 and CDR2 from the germline V gene are MGHRA and YSYEKL. CDR3 DNA sequence: TGCGCCAACAGCCAATGGGCCATCGAGACCGGCACAGATACGCAGTATTTT. Its translation is CANSQWAIETGTDTQYF.

In its sample, this clonotype was seen many times. J is TRBJ2-5 and V is TRBV7-3, with D unclear. Germline assignment: CDR1 SGHTA and CDR2 FQGTGA. The V gene lost 1 base and the J gene lost 0 bases, with 3 bases spanning the gap. This CDR3 is built from 13 residues. The CDR3 reads CASSLRHQETQYF. The DNA of the CDR3 is TGTGCCAGCAGCTTAAGACACCAAGAGACCCAGTACTTC.

The genes are TRBV11-2 and TRBJ1-4, with D unclear. The ends were cut back, 5 bases at V and 8 bases at J, with 15 bases in the middle. The germline V gene encodes CDR1 SGHAT and CDR2 FQNNGV. The CDR3 is 14 amino acids. The CDR3 DNA reads TGTGCCAGCAGCCTGGCCGGAGGTAACGAAAAACTGTTTTTT. Protein sequence: CASSLAGGNEKLFF.

The V and J genes are TRBV6-1 and TRBJ1-2, with TRBD1 as a possible D gene (5 bases). V was shortened by 6 bases and J by 5 bases, with 22 bases between the two germline ends. Germline CDR1 MNHNS, CDR2 SASEGT. CDR3 length equals 16 residues. CDR3 DNA: TGTGCCAGCAGCCCCCCTCCGCGGAGGGGTAATTATGGCTACACCTTC. The encoded protein is CASSPPPRRGNYGYTF.

This clonotype was counted a single time. V is TRBV18 and J is TRBJ1-1; possibly TRBD1 for D (5 bases). Germline V CDR1 and CDR2: KGHSH, LQKENI. The CDR3 consists of 12 residues. V was clipped by 6 bases and J by 7 bases, with 12 bases between them. Here the CDR3 reads CASSRDPYEAFF. In DNA form, the CDR3 reads TGTGCCAGCTCTCGGGACCCATATGAAGCTTTCTTT.

On this clonotype: It may be a read error: a sequence one base away is much more abundant. The rearrangement uses TRBV12-3 or TRBV12-4 and TRBJ1-5; D might be TRBD1 (6 bases). The CDR3 extends over 16 amino acids. V dropped 5 bases and J dropped 1 base, with 15 bases sitting between them. The DNA of the CDR3 is TGTGCCAGCAGTCGGACAGAGGGTATCAGCAATCAGCCCCAGCATTTT. It yields the protein CASSRTEGISNQPQHF.

V is TRBV15 and J is TRBJ1-2; 8 bases align to TRBD1. J was trimmed by 4 bases and V by 3 bases; bases with no gene match: 10. The CDR3 sequence is 16 residues long. In germline, CDR1 is LNHNV, CDR2 YYDKDF (reference sequence). This CDR3 is CATSSQDWTGIYGYTF. The CDR3, as DNA: TGTGCCACCAGCAGCCAAGATTGGACAGGGATCTATGGCTACACCTTC.

The chain's CDR3 is CASFNEQFF. CDR3 nucleotides: TGTGCCAGCTTCAATGAGCAGTTCTTC. The chain carries TRBV2 and TRBJ2-1; D is undetermined. Germline CDR1 reads SNHLY; CDR2 reads FYNNEI. Between the trimmed V and J ends, which lost 8 bases and 6 bases, there was a span of 2 bases. The length of the CDR3 is 9 residues. The variable domain in full, with the rest retrieved from reference TRBV2 and TRBJ2-1, is EPEVTQTPSHQVTQMGQEVILRCVPISNHLYFYWYRQILGQKVEFLVSFYNNEISEKSEIFDDQFSVERPDGSNFTLKIRSTKLEDSAMYFCASFNEQFFGPGTRLTVL.

As concerns this clonotype: This may be a read error, as it is one base from a much larger clone. The rearrangement joins TRBV2 to TRBJ1-2; D is unresolved. Germline V gene sequence: CDR1 SNHLY, CDR2 FYNNEI. The CDR3 loop spans 12 amino acids. Trimming left V 4 bases short and J 0 bases short, with 3 bases between. Here the CDR3 reads CASSASNYGYTF. The CDR3 coding sequence is TGTGCCAGCAGTGCCTCTAACTATGGCTACACCTTC.

The gene calls are TRBV6-1 and TRBJ2-1; TRBD2 aligns across 9 bases. Germline V gene lookup returns CDR1 MNHNS and CDR2 SASEGT. The CDR3 contains 14 residues. V lost 8 bases and J lost 8; bases outside the gene matches: 10. The CDR3 DNA reads TGTGCCAGCGTGCGCGGGGGGGCGGGAGATGAGCAGTTCTTC. Its protein product is CASVRGGAGDEQFF.

This clonotype has at least ten counts. The chain links TRBV12-3 or TRBV12-4 to TRBJ1-1; D is unclear. The V end was cut by 2 bases, the J end by 6 bases, with 7 bases between. This CDR3 is 12 amino acids long. The CDR3 coding sequence is TGTGCCAGCAGTTTAATGGGCGCTGAAGCTTTCTTT. It translates to CASSLMGAEAFF.

This clonotype was counted at least ten times. V is TRBV7-8 and J is TRBJ1-4; TRBD1 matches 8 bases. V trimming: 0 bases; J trimming: 3 bases; junction bases outside the gene matches: 6. This CDR3 spans 17 amino acids. CDR1 is SGHVS and CDR2 is FQNEAQ in the germline V gene. CDR3 coding DNA: TGTGCCAGCAGCTTAGCTGTGACAGGGGTACCTAATGAAAAACTGTTTTTT. Amino acids: CASSLAVTGVPNEKLFF.